A selection of T cell receptor beta chains follows, all from one sample in a study of T cells in Graves' hyperthyroidism and ophthalmopathy. A single record per CDR3 protein comes from TCRdb applying MiXCR to the multiplex PCR reads. Of roughly 840,000 distinct CDR3 sequences listed, more than 30% were seen once; the top ten hold more than 7%. The sequenced material came from blood. The receptors were sampled from a man between 18 and 35 years old with Graves' hyperthyroidism. CDR3s include the opening cysteine and the closing phenylalanine or tryptophan. A D gene is named only where the DNA matches it firmly. Size is stated for part of the rows, as once, few or many counts, or as a class when the clone is expanded.

D gene	V gene	J gene	clone size	CDR3 protein	CDR3 DNA
TRBD2	TRBV5-6	TRBJ2-7	.	CASSLRWLAGASYEQYF	TGTGCCAGCAGCTTACGGTGGCTAGCGGGGGCCTCCTACGAGCAGTACTTC
.	TRBV6-1	TRBJ1-5	.	CASSEPHMYSNQPQHF	TGTGCCAGCAGTGAACCCCACATGTATAGCAATCAGCCCCAGCATTTT
TRBD1	TRBV2	TRBJ2-2	.	CASTFPRDRVTGELFF	TGTGCCAGCACCTTCCCCCGGGACAGGGTCACCGGGGAGCTGTTTTTT
TRBD1	TRBV9	TRBJ2-2	.	CASSVRTGGTGELFF	TGTGCCAGCAGCGTAAGGACAGGGGGCACCGGGGAGCTGTTTTTT
.	TRBV9	TRBJ2-5	.	CASSVAGLGTLGETQYF	TGTGCCAGCAGCGTAGCAGGGTTGGGAACACTCGGGGAGACCCAGTACTTC
.	TRBV12-3/TRBV12-4	TRBJ1-5	few	CASSQAGDGQPQHF	TGTGCCAGCAGCCAAGCGGGGGATGGTCAGCCCCAGCATTTT
.	TRBV29-1	TRBJ1-1	few	CSVWGAYTEAFF	TGCAGCGTCTGGGGGGCCTACACTGAAGCTTTCTTT
.	TRBV20-1	TRBJ2-7	once	CSASPKGEQYF	TGCAGTGCTAGCCCAAAAGGGGAGCAGTACTTC
TRBD1	TRBV10-3	TRBJ2-7	few	CAISAPRDRGSDYEQYF	TGTGCCATCAGTGCCCCCCGGGACAGGGGATCAGACTACGAGCAGTACTTC
TRBD1	TRBV5-1	TRBJ1-6	few	CASSLTQGSDSPLHF	TGCGCCAGCAGCTTGACACAGGGGTCGGATTCACCCCTCCACTTT
TRBD1	TRBV7-2	TRBJ2-7	.	CASSPWTGSAYEQYF	TGTGCCAGCAGCCCGTGGACAGGGTCGGCCTACGAGCAGTACTTC
.	TRBV6-5	TRBJ1-1	.	CASSLYQGTEAFF	TGTGCCAGCAGTTTATACCAGGGCACTGAAGCTTTCTTT
.	TRBV7-9	TRBJ2-2	many	CASTGITGELFF	TGTGCCAGCACCGGGATCACCGGGGAGCTGTTTTTT
TRBD1	TRBV5-1	TRBJ1-2	.	CASSPPGQGAKDYGYTF	TGCGCCAGCAGCCCGCCGGGACAGGGGGCGAAGGACTATGGCTACACCTTC
.	TRBV19	TRBJ1-5	many	CASSITTTGQPQHF	TGTGCCAGTAGTATAACAACCACGGGTCAGCCCCAGCATTTT
TRBD1	TRBV11-2	TRBJ1-5	.	CASSLRGETGQPQHF	TGTGCCAGCAGCCTGAGAGGGGAGACAGGGCAGCCCCAGCATTTT
TRBD2	TRBV7-3	TRBJ2-5	.	CASSYSPGLAGGETQYF	TGTGCCAGCAGCTACTCGCCGGGACTAGCGGGAGGGGAGACCCAGTACTTC
TRBD1	TRBV10-3	TRBJ1-2	.	CAIRAGQGEHGYTF	TGTGCCATCAGGGCGGGACAGGGGGAGCATGGCTACACCTTC
TRBD1	TRBV5-4	TRBJ1-2	.	CAGAGGKGYGYTF	TGTGCAGGCGCAGGGGGGAAGGGCTATGGCTACACCTTC
.	TRBV20-1	TRBJ2-7	.	CSANTPPLGGGKVHEQYF	TGCAGTGCCAATACACCCCCCCTCGGCGGCGGGAAGGTCCACGAGCAGTACTTC
TRBD2	TRBV7-2	TRBJ2-5	many	CASSNVAGFQETQYF	TGTGCCAGCAGCAACGTAGCGGGTTTCCAAGAGACCCAGTACTTC
.	TRBV7-2	TRBJ2-2	few	CASSSGSTNTGELFF	TGTGCCAGCAGCTCGGGCAGCACGAACACCGGGGAGCTGTTTTTT
.	TRBV14	TRBJ2-5	.	CASSQQELGGTQYF	TGTGCCAGCAGCCAGCAGGAACTAGGCGGGACCCAGTACTTC
TRBD1	TRBV20-1	TRBJ1-5	many	CSATGQGSNQPQHF	TGCAGTGCTACCGGACAGGGAAGCAATCAGCCCCAGCATTTT
.	TRBV19	TRBJ1-1	.	CASSPRGRVTEAFF	TGTGCCAGTAGTCCTCGGGGAAGGGTCACTGAAGCTTTCTTT
.	TRBV25-1	TRBJ1-1	once	CASALSGVNTEAFF	TGTGCCAGCGCCCTATCAGGGGTGAACACTGAAGCTTTCTTT
.	TRBV5-1	TRBJ1-2	.	CASSLDGAQYGYTF	TGCGCCAGCAGCTTGGATGGGGCCCAATATGGCTACACCTTC
.	TRBV7-2	TRBJ2-7	many	CASSPRPSYEQYF	TGTGCCAGCAGTCCCAGACCGTCCTACGAGCAGTACTTC
.	TRBV4-2	TRBJ2-6	.	CASSQEAVRSGANVLTF	TGTGCCAGCAGCCAAGAAGCAGTACGCTCTGGGGCCAACGTCCTGACTTTC
TRBD1	TRBV2	TRBJ1-5	many	CASSAGQGAYSNQPQHF	TGTGCCAGCAGTGCGGGACAGGGGGCTTATAGCAATCAGCCCCAGCATTTT
TRBD1	TRBV19	TRBJ2-7	.	CASSGTGSAYEQYF	TGTGCCAGTTCCGGGACAGGTTCGGCCTACGAGCAGTACTTC
TRBD1	TRBV9	TRBJ1-2	many	CASSGDRDTTRYTF	TGTGCCAGCAGCGGGGACAGGGATACTACCCGGTACACCTTC
.	TRBV19	TRBJ1-2	few	CASKKENHYGYTF	TGTGCCAGTAAGAAGGAGAACCACTATGGCTACACCTTC
.	TRBV2	TRBJ1-6	.	CASRSTSGRNSPLHF	TGTGCCAGCAGATCGACTAGCGGGAGAAATTCACCCCTCCACTTT
.	TRBV3-1	TRBJ1-5	.	CASSQRQGGQPQHF	TGTGCCAGCAGCCAACGGCAGGGTGGTCAGCCCCAGCATTTT
TRBD1	TRBV5-8	TRBJ1-2	.	CASSWGQGGMNGYTF	TGTGCCAGCAGCTGGGGACAGGGAGGAATGAATGGCTACACCTTC
TRBD1	TRBV7-2	TRBJ2-2	few	CASSLADRGGELFF	TGTGCCAGCAGCTTAGCCGACAGGGGCGGGGAGCTGTTTTTT
.	TRBV29-1	TRBJ2-2	many	CSGTNRDTGELFF	TGCAGCGGAACGAACAGGGACACCGGGGAGCTGTTTTTT
TRBD1	TRBV7-9	TRBJ2-7	.	CASSHSGTGLEQYF	TGTGCCAGCAGCCATTCAGGGACAGGCCTCGAGCAGTACTTC
.	TRBV4-1	TRBJ2-5	few	CASSQGGRDLETQYF	TGCGCCAGCAGCCAAGGAGGAAGGGACTTAGAGACCCAGTACTTC
.	TRBV19	TRBJ1-1	.	CASSILGRPNTEAFF	TGTGCCAGTAGTATACTCGGCCGGCCGAACACTGAAGCTTTCTTT
.	TRBV7-3	TRBJ2-1	.	CASSSGGQDEQFF	TGTGCCAGCAGCTCCGGTGGACAAGATGAGCAGTTCTTC
TRBD2	TRBV7-2	TRBJ2-5	many	CASSPVEESGGETQYF	TGTGCCAGCAGCCCCGTGGAGGAAAGCGGGGGAGAGACCCAGTACTTC
TRBD2	TRBV5-4	TRBJ2-7	.	CASSTGLAGLPYEQYF	TGTGCCAGCAGCACAGGACTAGCAGGTCTTCCCTACGAGCAGTACTTC
.	TRBV19	TRBJ1-5	.	CASSEGTLGGQPQHF	TGTGCCAGTAGTGAGGGGACTCTAGGGGGACAGCCCCAGCATTTT
TRBD1	TRBV7-8	TRBJ2-7	.	CASSQDFPPDRVHYEQYF	TGCGCCAGCAGCCAAGATTTCCCTCCGGACAGGGTTCACTACGAGCAGTACTTC
.	TRBV7-2	TRBJ1-2	many	CASSPTSYYGYTF	TGTGCCAGCAGCCCAACATCATACTATGGCTACACCTTC
.	TRBV20-1	TRBJ1-4	.	CSAKGGDEKLFF	TGCAGTGCCAAGGGAGGAGATGAAAAACTGTTTTTT